This T cell receptor (beta chain) comes out of a study of shared clonotypes between healthy human individuals. Libraries were prepared by immunoSEQ multiplex PCR; TCRdb keeps only in-frame clonotypes and omits some of them. The sample includes a few million clones, 85% to 95% of them seen just once. Germline V lookup: CDR1 MDHEN, CDR2 SYDVKM. V was shortened by 2 bases and J by 9 bases, with 10 bases between the two germline ends. The CDR3 is made up of 12 amino acids. The sample holds a few counts of this clone. The split of CD4+ cells yielded CD45RA+ naive and CD45RA-negative memory subsets. The material sequenced was naive CD4+ T cells from PBMCs. This sample's subset: CD45RA+ positively selected. This TCR came from a man in his late teens or twenties in good health. Some clones in this sample may be carry-over from other donors' samples. The chain links TRBV28 to TRBJ1-1, with D perhaps TRBD1 (5 bases). The CDR3 nucleotides read TGTGCCAGCAGTTTACAGGGCCGACAAGCTTTCTTT. It yields the protein CASSLQGRQAFF.